The 28 T cell receptor beta chains below were found in one sample sequenced in a study of blood T cells in healthy people across ages. It was with a sample-barcoded 5' primer and a J-beta primer mix that a second PCR of roughly 7 to 12 cycles was run. TCRdb itself ran the 5' RACE reads through MiXCR, one entry per CDR3 protein. The sample lists just under 900,000 distinct CDR3 sequences, around 26% occurring once. The sample was blood. These receptors originate from a woman older than 75 in good health.

This clonotype has at least ten counts. The V call is TRBV3-1, the J call TRBJ2-5, with no clear D. CDR1 and CDR2 from the germline V gene are LGHDT and YNNKEL (reference sequence). CDR3 size: 13 residues. V gave up 2 bases and J gave up 1 base, with 5 bases separating them. In DNA form, the CDR3 reads TGTGCCAGCAGCCAACAGATCCAAGAGACCCAGTACTTC. It is translated as CASSQQIQETQYF.

A remark on this clonotype: A read error is possible here, since a much larger clone lies one base away. The chain links TRBV24-1 to TRBJ2-1; TRBD2 matches at 9 bases. The CDR3 has 15 residues. Per germline, CDR1 KGHDR and CDR2 SFDVKD. The CDR3 DNA follows: TGTGCCACCAGTGATCCCGGGACTAGCTCTACTGAGCGGTTCTTC. Its protein product is CATSDPGTSSTERFF.

This clonotype was observed at least ten times. V usage is TRBV5-1 and J usage is TRBJ1-2; TRBD1 is a possible D gene (6 bases). Per the germline V gene, CDR1 is SGHRS and CDR2 is YFSETQ. Trimming removed 1 base from V and 3 bases from J, with 13 bases in between. The CDR3 contains 15 residues. In DNA form, the CDR3 reads TGCGCCAGCAGCTTGACGGGGGGCGCGTACTATGGCTACACCTTC. This gives the protein CASSLTGGAYYGYTF.

The table lists this clonotype with many counts. One end of the junction does not line up with germline, which may come from a read error. In nucleotides, the CDR3 is TGTGCCAGCAGCTCGGGACAGGGGAGCACAGATACGCAGTATTTT. It translates to CASSSGQGSTDTQYF. The chain uses TRBV5-1 and TRBJ2-3, with TRBD1 matching 10 bases. CDR1 is SGHRS and CDR2 is YFSETQ in the germline V gene. The CDR3 consists of 15 residues.

The chain joins TRBV3-1 to TRBJ1-1; D might be TRBD1 (5 bases). Germline V CDR1 and CDR2: LGHDT, YNNKEL (reference sequence). The CDR3 totals 13 residues. Trimming took 6 bases from V and 4 from J, leaving 12 bases between them. CDR3 nucleotide sequence: TGTGCCAGCAGTTCCAGGGTGGCCACTGAAGCTTTCTTT. Translating gives CASSSRVATEAFF.

Regarding this clonotype: One junction end disagrees with the germline gene, perhaps due to a read error. The V gene is TRBV9, the J gene TRBJ2-5; 8 nucleotides match TRBD2. The CDR3 is made up of 16 amino acids. Germline lookup yields CDR1 SGDLS and CDR2 YYNGEE. The CDR3 loop is CAISVGPRGGDGEQYF. CDR3 nucleotide sequence: TGTGCCATCAGCGTAGGGCCCCGGGGGGGCGATGGTGAGCAGTACTTC. Filled out from reference TRBV9 and TRBJ2-5, the complete variable domain reads DSGVTQTPKHLITATGQRVTLRCSPRSGDLSVYWYQQSLDQGLQFLIQYYNGEERAKGNILERFSAQQFPDLHSELNLSSLELGDSALYFCAISVGPRGGDGEQYFGPGTRLLVL.

Remarks on this clonotype: One end of the junction varies from germline; a read error may be responsible. This rearrangement joins TRBV7-9 to TRBJ2-3, with a possible D match to TRBD1 (6 bases). The CDR3 sequence is 14 residues long. Germline assignment: CDR1 SEHNR and CDR2 FQNEAQ (reference sequence). The CDR3 reads CASSHQGSTDTRYF. Here the CDR3 DNA reads TGTGCCAGCAGTCATCAGGGGAGCACAGATACGCGGTATTTT.

This clonotype was observed many times. The chain recombines TRBV6-5 with TRBJ2-6; D not certain. The CDR3 consists of 15 residues. CDR1 and CDR2 from the germline V gene are MNHEY and SVGAGI. Trimming took off 7 bases at V and 0 bases at J, with 10 bases between the two ends. The CDR3 DNA is TGTGCCAGCAACCCTAGAACCTCTGGGGCCAACGTCCTGACTTTC. This gives the protein CASNPRTSGANVLTF.

The rearrangement uses TRBV3-1 and TRBJ1-5; no definite D call. Germline CDR1 reads LGHDT; CDR2 reads YNNKEL (reference sequence). The CDR3 contains 15 residues. With 1 base removed from V and 6 bases from J, the gap between germline ends came to 13 bases. CDR3 DNA sequence: TGTGCCAGCAGCCAAGGTGTAGGTTTACGTCAGCCCCAGCATTTT. It yields the protein CASSQGVGLRQPQHF.

The chain carries TRBV28 and TRBJ1-2, with unresolved D. Deletions cut 2 bases from V and 2 bases from J, with 9 bases between. This CDR3 contains 14 residues. Looked up from germline, CDR1 is MDHEN and CDR2 is SYDVKM. This chain's CDR3 is CASSLKAANYGYTF. The CDR3 DNA sequence: TGTGCCAGCAGTTTAAAGGCAGCCAACTATGGCTACACCTTC.

The V call is TRBV7-9, the J call TRBJ1-2; 7 bases match TRBD1. CDR1 and CDR2 from the germline V gene are SEHNR and FQNEAQ (reference sequence). The CDR3 runs 17 residues. V lost 2 bases, J lost 7 bases, and 16 bases stayed unmatched. The CDR3 DNA reads as TGTGCCAGCAGCTTACGGGGCTCCGGGACAGAAAGGTTTGGCTACACCTTC. It encodes CASSLRGSGTERFGYTF.

There are many counts of this clonotype. As DNA, the CDR3 is TGCAGTGTCCGGCCAGGACTAGCGGGGGGGAGCACAGATACGCAGTATTTT. This gives the protein CSVRPGLAGGSTDTQYF. The chain links TRBV20-1 to TRBJ2-3, with 15 bases lining up with TRBD2. Per germline, CDR1 DFQATT and CDR2 SNEGSKA (reference sequence). The junction had 8 bases not matched to a gene; V was cut back by 7 bases and J by 0 bases. This CDR3 is built from 17 residues.

The sample holds many counts of this clonotype. The rearrangement uses TRBV12-5 and TRBJ2-4, with 7 bases fitting TRBD1. The ends lost 1 base at V and 0 bases at J; junction bases unmatched: 15. The CDR3 has 20 residues. Per germline, CDR1 LGHNT and CDR2 FRNRAP. The CDR3 DNA reads as TGTGCTAGTGGTTTGGCGGCCGGGACAGAGGGGTTTGCAGCCAAAAACATTCAGTACTTC. Translation: CASGLAAGTEGFAAKNIQYF.

This chain joins TRBV12-3 or TRBV12-4 and TRBJ2-3, with D tentatively TRBD2 (7 bases). The V and J ends lost 5 bases and 4 bases respectively, with 19 bases between them. The CDR3 sequence is 16 residues long. This CDR3 reads CASSGGGGLNADTQYF. CDR3 sequence (DNA): TGTGCCAGCAGTGGGGGCGGGGGATTGAATGCAGATACGCAGTATTTT.

This clonotype was seen only once. The rearrangement uses TRBV10-2 and TRBJ2-7; D is unclear. The CDR3 has 11 amino acids. Trimming stripped 0 bases from V and 6 bases from J, with 3 bases between. Germline-derived CDR1 and CDR2 are WSHSY and SAAADI. The CDR3 reads CASSESSEQYF. CDR3 sequence (DNA): TGCGCCAGCAGTGAGTCGAGCGAGCAGTACTTC.

This clonotype came up a few times. The rearrangement links TRBV7-2 to TRBJ2-5, with D perhaps matching TRBD1 (8 bases). The V and J ends lost 6 bases and 11 bases respectively, with 22 bases between them. The CDR3 has 14 residues. Germline V gene data show CDR1 as SGHTA and CDR2 as FQGNSA. The CDR3 sequence is CASRRNQGAGEQYF. CDR3 sequence (DNA): TGTGCCAGCAGGAGGAACCAGGGGGCGGGAGAGCAGTACTTC.

V usage is TRBV5-1 and J usage is TRBJ1-1; no clear D. CDR1 is SGHRS and CDR2 is YFSETQ in the germline V gene. This CDR3 has 14 amino acids. The germline V and J ends were trimmed by 1 base and 1 base, with 8 bases remaining between them. The CDR3 DNA is TGCGCCAGCAGCTTGACTACACCGAACACTGAAGCTTTCTTT. This encodes CASSLTTPNTEAFF.

In its sample, this clonotype was seen a few times. The CDR3 protein is CASSLDRRQGYYNEQFF. The CDR3 DNA follows: TGTGCCAGCAGCTTAGATCGGAGACAGGGGTACTACAATGAGCAGTTCTTC. The V gene is TRBV11-3, the J gene TRBJ2-1; 8 bases match TRBD1. The trim removed 0 bases at V and 3 bases at J, leaving 7 bases unmatched. This CDR3 has 17 amino acids. CDR1 SGHNT and CDR2 YENEEA come from the germline V gene.

The chain is built from TRBV3-1 and TRBJ2-5; 9 bases fit TRBD2. Germline-derived CDR1 and CDR2 are LGHDT and YNNKEL (reference sequence). This CDR3 spans 15 amino acids. The V and J ends lost 6 bases and 7 bases, in that order; junction bases with no gene match: 12. The CDR3 DNA reads TGTGCCAGCAGGCGGACTAGCGTGCTAGGGGGGACCCAGTACTTC. Translated: CASRRTSVLGGTQYF.

In its sample, this clonotype was seen a few times. The V gene is TRBV15, the J gene TRBJ2-6; D is possibly TRBD1 (6 bases). V was pared by 5 bases and J by 2 bases, with 13 bases between. CDR1 and CDR2 (germline): LNHNV, YYDKDF (reference sequence). The CDR3 is 16 residues long. The CDR3 coding sequence is TGTGCCACCAGCGGGGAATCAGGGGCTGGGGCCAACGTCCTGACTTTC. Translation gives CATSGESGAGANVLTF.

CDR3 DNA: TGTGCCAGCCGTGGTGGAACTAATGAAAAACTGTTTTTT. Protein sequence: CASRGGTNEKLFF. This chain links TRBV7-9 with TRBJ1-4, with D unclear. The CDR3 has 13 residues. V was pared by 8 bases and J by 1 base, with 8 bases between. Germline V gene sequence: CDR1 SEHNR, CDR2 FQNEAQ (reference sequence). Filled out from reference TRBV7-9 and TRBJ1-4, the complete variable domain reads DTGVSQNPRHKITKRGQNVTFRCDPISEHNRLYWYRQTLGQGPEFLTYFQNEAQLEKSRLLSDRFSAERPKGSFSTLEIQRTEQGDSAMYLCASRGGTNEKLFFGSGTQLSVL.

Regarding this clonotype: This may be a read error: a much more frequent sequence differs by one nucleotide. The genes are TRBV9 and TRBJ2-1; 8 nucleotides align to TRBD2. The J call is uncertain, as TRBJ2-7 better fits the DNA end. The CDR3 has 15 amino acids. Germline loops: CDR1 SGDLS, CDR2 YYNGEE. This CDR3 is CASSIRTSWVNEQYF. The CDR3 DNA sequence: TGTGCCAGCAGCATTCGGACTAGCTGGGTCAATGAGCAGTACTTC.

This chain links TRBV30 with TRBJ1-5, with TRBD1 as a possible D gene (6 bases). The CDR3 extends over 13 amino acids. V lost 2 bases to trimming and J lost 4 bases, with 9 bases between them. CDR1 and CDR2 from the germline V gene are GTSNPN and SVGIG (reference sequence). The CDR3 nucleotides read TGTGCCTGGAGTAACAGGGCGAATCAGCCCCAGCATTTT. Translating it yields CAWSNRANQPQHF.

Many counts were recorded for this clonotype. The V call is TRBV6-2 or TRBV6-3, the J call TRBJ2-5; perhaps TRBD1 as D (5 bases). Germline V gives CDR1 MNHEY, CDR2 SVGEGT. The CDR3 has 17 residues. V shed 0 bases and J shed 12 bases, with 26 bases lying between them. The DNA of the CDR3 is TGTGCCAGCAGTTACTCGAGTCCGGTCGGACACCAGAAGAAAAAGTACTTC. As protein: CASSYSSPVGHQKKKYF.

This clonotype has more than one count but fewer than ten. The chain carries TRBV11-2 and TRBJ2-6; the D is unclear. The germline V gene has CDR1 SGHAT and CDR2 FQNNGV. Trimming shortened V by 4 bases and J by 0 bases, and 13 bases separated the two germline ends. This CDR3 has 17 amino acids. CDR3 sequence reads: CASSSQPLYSGANVLTF. CDR3 coding DNA: TGTGCCAGCAGCTCCCAGCCCCTTTACTCTGGGGCCAACGTCCTGACTTTC.

The gene calls are TRBV5-1 and TRBJ2-5; TRBD2 aligns across 8 bases. V lost 2 bases and J lost 2; bases outside the gene matches: 5. CDR1 and CDR2 from the germline V gene are SGHRS and YFSETQ. The CDR3 length is 15 residues. CDR3 in amino acids: CASSFGGGYQETQYF. CDR3 nucleotides: TGCGCCAGCAGCTTCGGCGGGGGGTATCAAGAGACCCAGTACTTC.

This clonotype occurred a few times. The CDR3 here is CASSSGIGATEAFF. The CDR3 DNA follows: TGTGCCAGCAGCTCAGGGATAGGGGCGACTGAAGCTTTCTTT. V gene TRBV2 combines with J gene TRBJ1-1; D might be TRBD1 (5 bases). Trimming stripped 6 bases from V and 5 bases from J, with 16 bases between. Germline CDR1 is SNHLY and CDR2 is FYNNEI. CDR3 size: 14 residues.

V is TRBV3-1 and J is TRBJ1-4; no clear D gene. The germline V and J ends were trimmed by 0 bases and 15 bases, with 14 bases remaining between them. The CDR3 contains 13 residues. CDR1 and CDR2 (germline): LGHDT, YNNKEL (reference sequence). Here the CDR3 reads CASSQDSATQMFF. The CDR3 DNA is TGTGCCAGCAGCCAAGATTCAGCGACACAGATGTTTTTT.